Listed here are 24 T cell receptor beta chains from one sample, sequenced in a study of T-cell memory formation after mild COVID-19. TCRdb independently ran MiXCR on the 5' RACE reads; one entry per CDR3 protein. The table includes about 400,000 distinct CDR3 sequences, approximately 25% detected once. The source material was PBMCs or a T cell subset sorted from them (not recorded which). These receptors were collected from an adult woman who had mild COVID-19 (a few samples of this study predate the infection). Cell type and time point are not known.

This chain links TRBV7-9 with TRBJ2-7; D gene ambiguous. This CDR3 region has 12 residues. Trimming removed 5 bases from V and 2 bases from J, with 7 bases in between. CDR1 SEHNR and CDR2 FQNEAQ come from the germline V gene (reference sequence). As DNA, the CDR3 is TGTGCCAGCAGCCGGGTGCCCTACGAGCAGTACTTC. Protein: CASSRVPYEQYF.

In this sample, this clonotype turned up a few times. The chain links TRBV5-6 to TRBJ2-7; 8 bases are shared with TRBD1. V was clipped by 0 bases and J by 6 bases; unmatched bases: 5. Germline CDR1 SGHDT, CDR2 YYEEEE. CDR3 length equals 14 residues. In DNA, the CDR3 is TGTGCCAGCAGCTTGGGACAGGGGTTTATCGAGCAGTACTTC. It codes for CASSLGQGFIEQYF. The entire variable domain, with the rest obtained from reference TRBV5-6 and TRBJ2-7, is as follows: DAGVTQSPTHLIKTRGQQVTLRCSPKSGHDTVSWYQQALGQGPQFIFQYYEEEERQRGNFPDRFSGHQFPNYSSELNVNALLLGDSALYLCASSLGQGFIEQYFGPGTRLTVT.

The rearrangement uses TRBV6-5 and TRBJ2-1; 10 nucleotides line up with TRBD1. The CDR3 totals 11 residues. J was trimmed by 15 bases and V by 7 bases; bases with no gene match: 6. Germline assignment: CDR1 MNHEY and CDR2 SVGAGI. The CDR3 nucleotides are TGTGCCAGCACCCAGGGACAGGGGCTGTTCTTC. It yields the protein CASTQGQGLFF.

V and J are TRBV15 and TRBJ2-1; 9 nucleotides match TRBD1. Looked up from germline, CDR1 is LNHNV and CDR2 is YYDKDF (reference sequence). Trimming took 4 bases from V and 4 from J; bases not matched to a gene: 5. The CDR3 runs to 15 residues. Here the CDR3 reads CATSNRDREYNEQFF. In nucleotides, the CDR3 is TGTGCCACCAGCAACCGGGACAGGGAGTACAATGAGCAGTTCTTC.

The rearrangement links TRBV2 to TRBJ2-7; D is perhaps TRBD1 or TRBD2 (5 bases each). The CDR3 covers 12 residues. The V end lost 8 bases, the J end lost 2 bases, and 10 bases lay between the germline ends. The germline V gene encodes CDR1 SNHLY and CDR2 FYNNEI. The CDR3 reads CASWDGPYEQYF. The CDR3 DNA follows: TGTGCCAGCTGGGACGGCCCCTACGAGCAGTACTTC.

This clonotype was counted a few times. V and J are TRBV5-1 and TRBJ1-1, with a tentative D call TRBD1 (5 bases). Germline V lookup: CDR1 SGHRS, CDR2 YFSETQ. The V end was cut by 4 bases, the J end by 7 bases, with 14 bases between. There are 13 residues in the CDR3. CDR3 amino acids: CASSQGSVGEAFF. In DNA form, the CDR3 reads TGCGCCAGCAGCCAGGGATCAGTAGGTGAAGCTTTCTTT.

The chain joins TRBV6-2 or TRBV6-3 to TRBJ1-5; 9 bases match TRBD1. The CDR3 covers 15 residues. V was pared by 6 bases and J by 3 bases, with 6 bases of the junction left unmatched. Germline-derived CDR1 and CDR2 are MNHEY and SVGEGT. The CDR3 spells CASRERDRANQPQHF. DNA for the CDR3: TGTGCCAGCAGAGAAAGGGACAGGGCCAATCAGCCCCAGCATTTT.

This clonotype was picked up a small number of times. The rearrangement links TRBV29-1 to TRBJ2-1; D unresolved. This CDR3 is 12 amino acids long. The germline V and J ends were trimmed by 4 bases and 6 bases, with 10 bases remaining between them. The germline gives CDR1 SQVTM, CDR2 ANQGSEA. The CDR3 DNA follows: TGCAGCGTTGTGGAATCTTTCAATGAGCAGTTCTTC. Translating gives CSVVESFNEQFF.

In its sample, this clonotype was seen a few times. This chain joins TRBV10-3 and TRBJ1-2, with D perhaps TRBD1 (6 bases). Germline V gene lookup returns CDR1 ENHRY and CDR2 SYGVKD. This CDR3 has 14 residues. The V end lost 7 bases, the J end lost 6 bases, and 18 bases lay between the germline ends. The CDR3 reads CAINGVDRRDGYTF. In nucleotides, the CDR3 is TGTGCCATCAATGGGGTGGACAGAAGGGATGGCTACACCTTC.

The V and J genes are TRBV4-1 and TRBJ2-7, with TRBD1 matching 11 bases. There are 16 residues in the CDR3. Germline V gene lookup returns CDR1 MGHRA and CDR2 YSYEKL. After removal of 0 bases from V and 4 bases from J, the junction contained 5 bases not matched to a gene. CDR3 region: CASSQDAGQGAYEQYF. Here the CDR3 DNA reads TGCGCCAGCAGCCAAGATGCTGGACAGGGGGCGTACGAGCAGTACTTC.

The CDR3 here is CASRMTGLNYGYTF. CDR3 bases: TGTGCCAGCAGAATGACAGGGTTGAACTATGGCTACACCTTC. V is TRBV7-2 and J is TRBJ1-2; 7 nucleotides match TRBD1. The V gene's germline CDR1 is SGHTA and CDR2 FQGNSA. The CDR3 has 14 amino acids. After removal of 6 bases from V and 2 bases from J, the junction contained 6 bases not matched to a gene.

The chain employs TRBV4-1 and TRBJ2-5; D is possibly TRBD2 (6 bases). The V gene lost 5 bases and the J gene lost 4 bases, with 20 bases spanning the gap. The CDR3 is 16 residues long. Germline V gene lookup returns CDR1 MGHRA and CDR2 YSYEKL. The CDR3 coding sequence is TGCGCCAGCAGCTCAGCCGGGACTCAGGTAGTAGAGACCCAGTACTTC. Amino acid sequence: CASSSAGTQVVETQYF.

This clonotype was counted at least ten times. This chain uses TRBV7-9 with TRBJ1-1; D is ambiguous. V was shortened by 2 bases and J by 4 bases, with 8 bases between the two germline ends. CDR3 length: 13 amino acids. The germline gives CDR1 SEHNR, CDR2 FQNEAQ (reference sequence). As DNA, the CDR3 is TGTGCCAGCAGCTTAATAGGGCCCACTGAAGCTTTCTTT. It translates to CASSLIGPTEAFF.

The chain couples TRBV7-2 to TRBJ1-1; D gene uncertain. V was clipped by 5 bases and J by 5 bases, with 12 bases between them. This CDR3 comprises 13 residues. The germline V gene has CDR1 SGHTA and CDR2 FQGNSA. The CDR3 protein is CASSTPRFTEAFF. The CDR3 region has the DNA TGTGCCAGCAGCACCCCCCGGTTTACTGAAGCTTTCTTT.

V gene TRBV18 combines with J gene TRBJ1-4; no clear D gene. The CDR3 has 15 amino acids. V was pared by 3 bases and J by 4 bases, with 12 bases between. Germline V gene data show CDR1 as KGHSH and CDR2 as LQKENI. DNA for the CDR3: TGTGCCAGCTCACCGCCAACGTCAGATAATGAAAAACTGTTTTTT. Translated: CASSPPTSDNEKLFF.

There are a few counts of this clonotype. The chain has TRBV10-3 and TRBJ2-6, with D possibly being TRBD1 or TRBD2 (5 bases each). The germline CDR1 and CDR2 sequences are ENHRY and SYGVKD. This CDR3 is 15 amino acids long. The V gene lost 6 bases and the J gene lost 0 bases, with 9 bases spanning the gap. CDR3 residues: CAISPGGSGANVLTF. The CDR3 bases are TGTGCCATCAGCCCTGGGGGCTCTGGGGCCAACGTCCTGACTTTC.

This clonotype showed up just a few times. The CDR3 region is CASRDSAEFYYEQYF. CDR3 bases: TGTGCCAGCAGAGATAGTGCGGAGTTCTACTACGAGCAGTACTTC. V is TRBV6-5 and J is TRBJ2-7, with D hard to call. CDR3 length equals 15 residues. V lost 6 bases and J 3 bases, leaving 18 bases between the germline ends. The germline V gene encodes CDR1 MNHEY and CDR2 SVGAGI.

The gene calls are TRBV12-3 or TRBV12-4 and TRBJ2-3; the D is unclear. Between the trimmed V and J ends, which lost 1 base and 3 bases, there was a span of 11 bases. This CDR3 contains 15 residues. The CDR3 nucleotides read TGTGCCAGCAGTTTAGAGGGATCGGTTACAGATACGCAGTATTTT. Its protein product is CASSLEGSVTDTQYF.

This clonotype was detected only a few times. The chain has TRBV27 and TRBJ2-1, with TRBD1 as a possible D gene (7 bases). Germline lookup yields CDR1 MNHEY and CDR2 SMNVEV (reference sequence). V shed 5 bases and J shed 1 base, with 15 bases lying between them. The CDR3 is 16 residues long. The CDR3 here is CASSAGTDASYNEQFF. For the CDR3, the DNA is TGTGCCAGCAGTGCGGGGACAGATGCTTCCTACAATGAGCAGTTCTTC.

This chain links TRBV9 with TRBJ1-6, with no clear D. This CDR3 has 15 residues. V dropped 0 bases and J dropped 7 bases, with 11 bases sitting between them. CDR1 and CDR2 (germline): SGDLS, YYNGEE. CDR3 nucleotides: TGTGCCAGCAGCGTAGGGGCTTCCAACAATTCACCCCTCCACTTT. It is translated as CASSVGASNNSPLHF.

Here the CDR3 DNA reads TGTGCCTGGAGTGGAGCTAGCGGGGTCCAAGAGACCCAGTACTTC. Translation: CAWSGASGVQETQYF. The chain has TRBV30 and TRBJ2-5, with TRBD2 matching over 9 bases. The CDR3 loop spans 15 amino acids. Germline CDR1 reads GTSNPN; CDR2 reads SVGIG (reference sequence). J lost 1 base, V lost 1 base, and 4 bases had no gene match.

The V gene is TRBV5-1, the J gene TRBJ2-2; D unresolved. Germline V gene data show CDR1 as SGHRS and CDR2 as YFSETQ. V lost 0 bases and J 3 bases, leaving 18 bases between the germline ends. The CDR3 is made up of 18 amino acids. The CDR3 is CASSLDQVSYRYTGELFF. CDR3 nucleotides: TGCGCCAGCAGCTTGGATCAGGTATCCTATCGCTACACCGGGGAGCTGTTTTTT.

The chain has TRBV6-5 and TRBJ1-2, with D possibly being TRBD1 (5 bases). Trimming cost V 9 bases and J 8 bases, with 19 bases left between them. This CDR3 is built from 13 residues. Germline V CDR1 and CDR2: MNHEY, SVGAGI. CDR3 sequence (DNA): TGTGCCAGTGCTTCCGCGGGGGGTGTGGGCTACACCTTC. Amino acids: CASASAGGVGYTF.

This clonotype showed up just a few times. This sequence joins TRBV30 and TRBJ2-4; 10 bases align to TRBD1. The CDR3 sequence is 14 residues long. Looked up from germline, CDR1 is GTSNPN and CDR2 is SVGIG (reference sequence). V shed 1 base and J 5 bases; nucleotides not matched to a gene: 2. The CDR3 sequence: CAWSAGTGENIQYF. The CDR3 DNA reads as TGTGCCTGGAGTGCCGGGACAGGGGAAAACATTCAGTACTTC.